The 28 T cell receptor beta chains below come from one sample, sequenced in a study of vaccination and CD4 T cells after COVID-19. The Oncomine TCR Beta short-read assay sequenced DNA from cultured CD4+ T cells. TCRdb re-called the PCR reads through MiXCR, storing one row per CDR3 protein. The data show 14,000 or so distinct CDR3 sequences, 40% to 65% seen once. Stated treatment: roughly 10-day PBMC culture with coronavirus spike peptide pools or control peptides (ViraFEST assay). These TCRs are of unknown antigen specificity. The sample in question was CD4+ T cells from blood, cultured in vitro, obtained before SARS-CoV-2 vaccination. These receptors came from a human donor who had recovered from COVID-19.

V gene TRBV19 combines with J gene TRBJ1-2, with TRBD1 identical over 9 bases. The J segment lost 6 bases and the V segment lost 2 bases, leaving 4 bases of the junction unmatched. Per germline, CDR1 LNHDA and CDR2 SQIVND (reference sequence). This CDR3 region has 14 residues. The CDR3 DNA reads as TGTGCCAGTAGTATACCTGGGACAGGGCATGGCTACACCTTC. It encodes CASSIPGTGHGYTF.

V gene TRBV6-5 combines with J gene TRBJ2-7; D might be TRBD1 (6 bases). Germline CDR1 reads MNHEY; CDR2 reads SVGAGI. V dropped 2 bases and J dropped 3 bases, with 8 bases sitting between them. This CDR3 has 13 residues. The CDR3 spells CASSYDRYYEQYF. DNA for the CDR3: TGTGCCAGCAGTTACGACAGGTACTACGAGCAGTACTTC.

The chain joins TRBV2 to TRBJ1-2; 7 bases agree with TRBD1. Looked up from germline, CDR1 is SNHLY and CDR2 is FYNNEI. The CDR3 covers 13 residues. V lost 4 bases and J lost 5; bases outside the gene matches: 4. CDR3 bases: TGTGCCAGCAGTGTAGGGGGACAGTATGGCTACACCTTC. This codes for CASSVGGQYGYTF.

J is TRBJ1-6 and V is TRBV10-1, with 7 bases lining up with TRBD1. V shed 3 bases and J 6 bases; nucleotides not matched to a gene: 8. Germline CDR1 reads WNHNN; CDR2 reads SYGVQD (reference sequence). The CDR3 totals 16 residues. CDR3 protein: CASSEPRQGGNSPLHF. CDR3 DNA: TGCGCCAGCAGTGAACCCAGACAGGGTGGTAATTCACCCCTCCACTTT.

V is TRBV19 and J is TRBJ1-1; 8 nucleotides agree with TRBD1. Germline-derived CDR1 and CDR2 are LNHDA and SQIVND (reference sequence). Trimming removed 4 bases from V and 4 bases from J; junction bases left unmatched: 14. This CDR3 has 17 amino acids. CDR3 sequence (DNA): TGTGCCAGTAGTAAGACGGGGGTACAGGGGGTATCCACTGAAGCTTTCTTT. Residues: CASSKTGVQGVSTEAFF.

The J gene is TRBJ1-2, the V gene TRBV28, with D hard to call. V dropped 4 bases and J dropped 8 bases, with 17 bases sitting between them. The CDR3 spans 14 residues. Germline V gene data show CDR1 as MDHEN and CDR2 as SYDVKM. The CDR3 DNA follows: TGTGCCAGCAGTTATGTTGACGGGCGACGGGGCTACACCTTC. It codes for CASSYVDGRRGYTF.

This clonotype was counted once. CDR3 region: CASSLFAGDGSGELFF. The CDR3 DNA sequence: TGTGCCAGCAGCTTATTCGCGGGAGACGGCTCCGGGGAGCTGTTTTTT. The chain has TRBV7-9 and TRBJ2-2, with TRBD2 matching over 7 bases. The V gene end was trimmed by 2 bases and the J gene end by 6 bases; junction bases not matched to a gene: 9. CDR1 is SEHNR, CDR2 FQNEAQ, per germline (reference sequence). The CDR3 extends over 16 amino acids.

The chain employs TRBV4-2 and TRBJ1-2; no definite D call. The V end was cut by 4 bases, the J end by 5 bases, with 14 bases between. Germline V lookup: CDR1 LGHNA, CDR2 YNFKEQ. There are 14 residues in the CDR3. In DNA form, the CDR3 reads TGTGCCAGCAGCCCCATGGCCCTGGAGTATGGCTACACCTTC. Translating it yields CASSPMALEYGYTF.

This clonotype was recorded a few times. This chain joins TRBV20-1 and TRBJ1-2; unclear D gene. The CDR3 runs 14 residues. Germline V gene lookup returns CDR1 DFQATT and CDR2 SNEGSKA (reference sequence). V lost 1 base and J lost 7, with 16 bases in between. The CDR3 nucleotides read TGCAGTGCTAGAGTCCTGCCGTGGGAGGGTGGCTACACCTTC. Its translation is CSARVLPWEGGYTF.

V and J are TRBV4-2 and TRBJ2-3, with a possible D match to TRBD2 (6 bases). The V gene lost 0 bases and the J gene lost 0 bases, with 13 bases spanning the gap. The V gene's germline CDR1 is LGHNA and CDR2 YNFKEQ. The length of the CDR3 is 17 residues. The CDR3 DNA follows: TGTGCCAGCAGCCAAGATCTCAACGGGGGTAGCACAGATACGCAGTATTTT. Translation gives CASSQDLNGGSTDTQYF.

The chain links TRBV7-8 to TRBJ2-3; 8 nucleotides agree with TRBD2. Trimming removed 6 bases from V and 3 bases from J; junction bases left unmatched: 8. The length of the CDR3 is 15 residues. Germline V gives CDR1 SGHVS, CDR2 FQNEAQ. The CDR3 sequence: CASSSGTRTTDTQYF. CDR3 DNA sequence: TGTGCCAGCAGTTCCGGGACTAGGACGACAGATACGCAGTATTTT.

This chain connects TRBV7-2 to TRBJ2-7; D possibly corresponds to TRBD1 (9 bases). With 5 bases removed from V and 6 bases from J, the gap between germline ends came to 20 bases. CDR1 and CDR2 (germline): SGHTA, FQGNSA. The CDR3 consists of 15 residues. The CDR3 coding sequence is TGTGCCAGCAGCCCCGGGGGGGGACAGGGTTTCGAGCAGTACTTC. Translated: CASSPGGGQGFEQYF.

The chain recombines TRBV7-2 with TRBJ1-1; TRBD1 is a possible D gene (5 bases). Per the germline V gene, CDR1 is SGHTA and CDR2 is FQGNSA. V was shortened by 1 base and J by 2 bases, with 11 bases between the two germline ends. The CDR3 runs 15 residues. The CDR3 DNA sequence: TGTGCCAGCAGCTTAGTTTCCAGGGTCAACACTGAAGCTTTCTTT. This gives the protein CASSLVSRVNTEAFF.

This clonotype was picked up a small number of times. The V and J genes are TRBV7-9 and TRBJ2-7; no firm D call. CDR1 is SEHNR, CDR2 FQNEAQ, per germline (reference sequence). Between the trimmed V and J ends, which lost 0 bases and 0 bases, there was a span of 9 bases. The CDR3 runs 15 residues. The CDR3 DNA is TGTGCCAGCAGCTTAGCGCTTGGCTCCTCCTACGAGCAGTACTTC. Protein sequence: CASSLALGSSYEQYF.

The gene calls are TRBV2 and TRBJ1-3; D ambiguous. This CDR3 is built from 14 residues. The V end was cut by 8 bases, the J end by 2 bases, with 13 bases between. Germline CDR1 reads SNHLY; CDR2 reads FYNNEI. DNA for the CDR3: TGTGCCAGCGCAGCCTCCCTTCCTGGAAACACCATATATTTT. Its translation is CASAASLPGNTIYF.

This clonotype was observed a few times. V gene TRBV28 combines with J gene TRBJ1-2; perhaps TRBD1 as D (5 bases). CDR3 length equals 17 residues. Trimming took off 3 bases at V and 3 bases at J, with 20 bases between the two ends. CDR1 and CDR2 (germline): MDHEN, SYDVKM. For the CDR3, the DNA is TGTGCCAGCAGTTTGGTGGGACCATCCCCGGAGGACTATGGCTACACCTTC. This gives the protein CASSLVGPSPEDYGYTF.

The J gene is TRBJ2-3, the V gene TRBV2; the match to TRBD2 covers 7 bases. Germline trimming cut 6 bases from V and 0 bases from J; bases unmatched to any gene: 9. CDR3 length: 16 residues. Germline assignment: CDR1 SNHLY and CDR2 FYNNEI. The CDR3 DNA is TGTGCCAGCAGATTATTTGGCGGGGGAAGCACAGATACGCAGTATTTT. Encoded protein: CASRLFGGGSTDTQYF.

The chain joins TRBV6-2 or TRBV6-3 to TRBJ2-2; no definite D call. The germline V gene encodes CDR1 MNHEY and CDR2 SVGEGT. V gave up 2 bases and J gave up 4 bases, with 5 bases separating them. The CDR3 is 13 amino acids. CDR3 sequence: CASSYRATGELFF. CDR3 bases: TGTGCCAGCAGTTACAGGGCCACCGGGGAGCTGTTTTTT.

The rearrangement joins TRBV7-2 to TRBJ1-3, with D uncertain. Germline V gene lookup returns CDR1 SGHTA and CDR2 FQGNSA. The V gene lost 1 base and the J gene lost 2 bases, with 9 bases spanning the gap. CDR3 length: 15 residues. CDR3 in amino acids: CASSLVSGTGNTIYF. CDR3 nucleotide sequence: TGTGCCAGCAGCTTAGTGTCGGGAACTGGAAACACCATATATTTT.

The V and J genes are TRBV6-1 and TRBJ1-3; D ambiguous. CDR3 length equals 16 residues. Trimming left V 3 bases short and J 2 bases short, with 14 bases between. Germline CDR1 is MNHNS and CDR2 is SASEGT. The CDR3 region is CASSDTYHITGNTIYF. The CDR3 nucleotides read TGTGCCAGCAGTGATACCTATCACATAACTGGAAACACCATATATTTT.

By sample share, this clonotype is medium-sized. The chain joins TRBV11-3 to TRBJ1-2; no firm D call. Germline CDR1 SGHNT, CDR2 YENEEA. The CDR3 runs 15 residues. Deletions cut 5 bases from V and 4 bases from J, with 17 bases between. In DNA, the CDR3 is TGTGCCAGCAGCCCGCGTTTAGCGTCAAGCTATGGCTACACCTTC. Its translation is CASSPRLASSYGYTF.

The chain has TRBV20-1 and TRBJ1-4; no definite D call. V was trimmed by 3 bases and J by 8 bases, leaving 16 bases between them. The CDR3 consists of 14 residues. Germline values: CDR1 DFQATT, CDR2 SNEGSKA (reference sequence). The CDR3 spells CSASEPANREKLFF. CDR3 DNA: TGCAGTGCTAGTGAGCCCGCCAACCGGGAAAAACTGTTTTTT.

In its sample, this clonotype was seen a few times. This chain links TRBV18 with TRBJ1-1; 7 nucleotides agree with TRBD1. J gave up 1 base and V 10 bases, and 6 bases lay outside the gene matches. Germline CDR1 reads KGHSH; CDR2 reads LQKENI. This CDR3 spans 13 amino acids. CDR3 region: CATVGQANTEAFF. CDR3 DNA sequence: TGTGCCACCGTCGGACAGGCGAACACTGAAGCTTTCTTT.

V is TRBV12-3 or TRBV12-4 and J is TRBJ1-5; no definite D call. The CDR3 has 15 residues. The germline V and J ends were trimmed by 2 bases and 2 bases, with 10 bases remaining between them. The CDR3 nucleotides are TGTGCCAGCAGTTTAAGAGGTTCTGGCAATCAGCCCCAGCATTTT. This gives the protein CASSLRGSGNQPQHF.

J is TRBJ1-6 and V is TRBV2; D unresolved. The V and J ends lost 6 bases and 11 bases respectively, with 11 bases between them. Per the germline V gene, CDR1 is SNHLY and CDR2 is FYNNEI. The CDR3 totals 12 residues. The CDR3 spells CASRKDGTPLHF. CDR3 sequence (DNA): TGTGCCAGCAGGAAGGACGGGACACCCCTCCACTTT.

The chain links TRBV20-1 to TRBJ2-1, with 9 bases that match TRBD2. V was pared by 7 bases and J by 5 bases, with 9 bases of the junction left unmatched. The CDR3 consists of 14 residues. The germline gives CDR1 DFQATT, CDR2 SNEGSKA (reference sequence). CDR3 nucleotides: TGCAGTGGAGCTAGCGGGATCTTTCACAATGAGCAGTTCTTC. Its protein product is CSGASGIFHNEQFF.

The chain is built from TRBV6-5 and TRBJ2-6; D is perhaps TRBD2 (6 bases). The CDR3 is 18 amino acids. Trimming cost V 0 bases and J 2 bases, with 14 bases left between them. Germline V CDR1 and CDR2: MNHEY, SVGAGI. For the CDR3, the DNA is TGTGCCAGCAGTTACTCGAAGGCCGGCGGGGCTGGGGCCAACGTCCTGACTTTC. Protein product: CASSYSKAGGAGANVLTF.

This clonotype is judged medium-sized. The chain has TRBV20-1 and TRBJ1-3; a weak D match, TRBD1 (5 bases). The CDR3 length is 14 residues. Deletions cut 4 bases from V and 3 bases from J, with 13 bases between. From germline, CDR1 is DFQATT and CDR2 SNEGSKA (reference sequence). For the CDR3, the DNA is TGCAGTGCTACGCCCGGGGCAGGTGGAAACACCATATATTTT. This translates into CSATPGAGGNTIYF.